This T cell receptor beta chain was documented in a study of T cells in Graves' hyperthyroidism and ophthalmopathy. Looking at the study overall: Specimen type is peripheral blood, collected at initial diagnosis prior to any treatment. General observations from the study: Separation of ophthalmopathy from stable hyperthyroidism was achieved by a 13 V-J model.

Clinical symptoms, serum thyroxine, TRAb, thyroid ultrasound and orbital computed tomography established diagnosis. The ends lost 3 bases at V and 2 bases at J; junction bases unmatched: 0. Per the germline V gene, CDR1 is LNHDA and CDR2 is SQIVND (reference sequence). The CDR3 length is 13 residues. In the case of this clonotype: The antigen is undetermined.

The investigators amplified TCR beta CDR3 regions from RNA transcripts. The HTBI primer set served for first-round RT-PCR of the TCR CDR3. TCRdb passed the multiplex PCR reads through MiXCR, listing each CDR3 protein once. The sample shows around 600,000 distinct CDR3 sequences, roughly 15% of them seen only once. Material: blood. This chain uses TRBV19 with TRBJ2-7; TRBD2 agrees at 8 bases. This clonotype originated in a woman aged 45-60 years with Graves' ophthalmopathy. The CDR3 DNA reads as TGTGCCAGTAGTATGGGACTAGCCTACGAGCAGTACTTC. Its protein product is CASSMGLAYEQYF.